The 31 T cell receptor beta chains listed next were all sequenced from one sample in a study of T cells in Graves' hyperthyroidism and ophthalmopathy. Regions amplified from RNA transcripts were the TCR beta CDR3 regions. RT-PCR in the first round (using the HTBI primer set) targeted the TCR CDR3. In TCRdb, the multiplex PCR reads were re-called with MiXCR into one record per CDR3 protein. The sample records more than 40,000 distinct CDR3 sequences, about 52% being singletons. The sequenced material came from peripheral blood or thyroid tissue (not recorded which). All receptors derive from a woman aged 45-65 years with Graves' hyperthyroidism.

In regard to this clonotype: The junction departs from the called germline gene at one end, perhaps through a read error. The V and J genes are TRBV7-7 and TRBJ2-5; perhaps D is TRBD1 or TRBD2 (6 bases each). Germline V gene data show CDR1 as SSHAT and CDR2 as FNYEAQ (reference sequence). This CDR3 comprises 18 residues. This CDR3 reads CASSHPRGDEQYQETQYF. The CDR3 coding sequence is TGCGCCAGCAGCCACCCAAGGGGGGACGAGCAGTACCAAGAGACCCAGTACTTC. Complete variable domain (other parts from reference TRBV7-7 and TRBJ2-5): GAGVSQSPRYKVTKRGQDVTLRCDPISSHATLYWYQQALGQGPEFLTYFNYEAQPDKSGLPSDRFSAERPEGSISTLTIQRTEQRDSAMYRCASSHPRGDEQYQETQYFGPGTRLLVL.

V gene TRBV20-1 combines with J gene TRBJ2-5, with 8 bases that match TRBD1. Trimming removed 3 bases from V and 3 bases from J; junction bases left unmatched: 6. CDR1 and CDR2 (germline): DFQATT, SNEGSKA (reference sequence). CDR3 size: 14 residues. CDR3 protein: CSASLGTGEETQYF. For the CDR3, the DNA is TGCAGTGCTAGCCTCGGGACAGGAGAAGAGACCCAGTACTTC.

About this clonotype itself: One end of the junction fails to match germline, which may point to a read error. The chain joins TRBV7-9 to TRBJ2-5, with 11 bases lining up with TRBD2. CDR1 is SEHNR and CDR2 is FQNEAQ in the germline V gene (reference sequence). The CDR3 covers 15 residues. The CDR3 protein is CAISGLAGNQETQYF. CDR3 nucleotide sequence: TGTGCCATCAGCGGACTAGCGGGCAATCAAGAGACCCAGTACTTC.

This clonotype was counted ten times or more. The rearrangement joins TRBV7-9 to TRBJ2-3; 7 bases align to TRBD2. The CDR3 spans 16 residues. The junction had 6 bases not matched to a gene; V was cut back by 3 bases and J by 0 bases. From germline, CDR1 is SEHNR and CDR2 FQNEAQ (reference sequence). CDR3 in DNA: TGTGCCAGCAGCTTTGGACTAGACCTTAGCACAGATACGCAGTATTTT. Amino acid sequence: CASSFGLDLSTDTQYF. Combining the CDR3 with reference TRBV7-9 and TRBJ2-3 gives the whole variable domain DTGVSQNPRHKITKRGQNVTFRCDPISEHNRLYWYRQTLGQGPEFLTYFQNEAQLEKSRLLSDRFSAERPKGSFSTLEIQRTEQGDSAMYLCASSFGLDLSTDTQYFGPGTRLTVL.

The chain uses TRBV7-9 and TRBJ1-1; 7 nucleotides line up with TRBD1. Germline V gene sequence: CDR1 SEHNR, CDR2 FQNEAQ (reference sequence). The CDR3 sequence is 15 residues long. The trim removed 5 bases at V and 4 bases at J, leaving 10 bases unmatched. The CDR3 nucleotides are TGTGCCAGCAGCGGACCCCAGGGGGTGGGCACTGAAGCTTTCTTT. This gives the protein CASSGPQGVGTEAFF.

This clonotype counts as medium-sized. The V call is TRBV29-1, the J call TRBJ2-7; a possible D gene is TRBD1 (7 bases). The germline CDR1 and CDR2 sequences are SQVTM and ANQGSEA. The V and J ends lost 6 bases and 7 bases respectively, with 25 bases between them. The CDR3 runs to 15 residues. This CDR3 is CSVRGPDAGGWEQYF. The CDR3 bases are TGCAGCGTGAGGGGACCTGACGCAGGGGGGTGGGAGCAGTACTTC.

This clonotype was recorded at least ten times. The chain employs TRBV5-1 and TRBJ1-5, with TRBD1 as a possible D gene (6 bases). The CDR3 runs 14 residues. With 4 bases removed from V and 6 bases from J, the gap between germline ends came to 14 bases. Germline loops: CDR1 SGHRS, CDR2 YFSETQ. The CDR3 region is CASSPDSAGQPQHF. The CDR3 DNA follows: TGCGCCAGCAGCCCGGACAGCGCAGGTCAGCCCCAGCATTTT.

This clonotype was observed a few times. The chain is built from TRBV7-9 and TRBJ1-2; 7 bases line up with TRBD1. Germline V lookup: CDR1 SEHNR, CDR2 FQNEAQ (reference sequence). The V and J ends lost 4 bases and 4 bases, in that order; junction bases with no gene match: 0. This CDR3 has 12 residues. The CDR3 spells CASSWDSYGYTF. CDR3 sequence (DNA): TGTGCCAGCAGCTGGGACAGCTATGGCTACACCTTC.

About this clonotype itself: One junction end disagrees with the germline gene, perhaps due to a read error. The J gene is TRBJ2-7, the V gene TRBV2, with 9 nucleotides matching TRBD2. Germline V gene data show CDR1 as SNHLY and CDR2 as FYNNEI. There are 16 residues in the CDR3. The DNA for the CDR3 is TGTGCCAGCAGGGAAGGGATAGCGGGAGAGGGGTACGAGCAGTACTTC. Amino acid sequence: CASREGIAGEGYEQYF. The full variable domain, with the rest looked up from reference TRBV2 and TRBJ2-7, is EPEVTQTPSHQVTQMGQEVILRCVPISNHLYFYWYRQILGQKVEFLVSFYNNEISEKSEIFDDQFSVERPDGSNFTLKIRSTKLEDSAMYFCASREGIAGEGYEQYFGPGTRLTVT.

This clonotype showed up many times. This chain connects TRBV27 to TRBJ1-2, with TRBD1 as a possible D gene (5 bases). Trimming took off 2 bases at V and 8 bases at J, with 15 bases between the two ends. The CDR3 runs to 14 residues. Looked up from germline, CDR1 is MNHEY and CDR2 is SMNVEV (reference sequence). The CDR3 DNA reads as TGTGCCAGCAGTTTAATCCAGGGATCTCACGGCTACACCTTC. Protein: CASSLIQGSHGYTF.

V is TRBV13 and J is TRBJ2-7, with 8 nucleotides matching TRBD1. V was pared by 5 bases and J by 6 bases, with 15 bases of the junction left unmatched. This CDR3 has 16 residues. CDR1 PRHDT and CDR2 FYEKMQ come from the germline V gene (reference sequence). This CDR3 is CASSLTGVGTCGEQYF. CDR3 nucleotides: TGTGCCAGCAGCCTGACAGGGGTAGGGACGTGCGGCGAGCAGTACTTC. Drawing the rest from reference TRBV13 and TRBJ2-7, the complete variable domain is AAGVIQSPRHLIKEKRETATLKCYPIPRHDTVYWYQQGPGQDPQFLISFYEKMQSDKGSIPDRFSAQQFSDYHSELNMSSLELGDSALYFCASSLTGVGTCGEQYFGPGTRLTVT.

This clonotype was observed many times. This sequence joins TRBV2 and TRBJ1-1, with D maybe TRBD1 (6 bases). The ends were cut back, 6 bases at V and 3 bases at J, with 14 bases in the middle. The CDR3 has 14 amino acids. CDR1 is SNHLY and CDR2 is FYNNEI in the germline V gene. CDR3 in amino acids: CASRVLDSYTEAFF. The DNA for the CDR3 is TGTGCCAGCAGGGTCCTGGACAGTTACACTGAAGCTTTCTTT. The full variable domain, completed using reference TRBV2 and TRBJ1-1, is EPEVTQTPSHQVTQMGQEVILRCVPISNHLYFYWYRQILGQKVEFLVSFYNNEISEKSEIFDDQFSVERPDGSNFTLKIRSTKLEDSAMYFCASRVLDSYTEAFFGQGTRLTVV.

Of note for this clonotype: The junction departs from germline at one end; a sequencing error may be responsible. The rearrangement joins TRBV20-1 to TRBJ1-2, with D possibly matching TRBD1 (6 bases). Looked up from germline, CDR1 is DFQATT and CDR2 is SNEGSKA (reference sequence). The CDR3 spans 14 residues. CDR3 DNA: TGTAGTGCTGACCGCAGGGGAATGGGCTATGGCTACACCTTC. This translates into CSADRRGMGYGYTF.

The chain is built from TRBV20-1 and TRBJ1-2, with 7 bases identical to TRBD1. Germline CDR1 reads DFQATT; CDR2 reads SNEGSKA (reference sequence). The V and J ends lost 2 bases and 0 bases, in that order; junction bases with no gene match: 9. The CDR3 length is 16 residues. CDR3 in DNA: TGCAGTGCTAGACCGACCCGGGACAGAGCTAACTATGGCTACACCTTC. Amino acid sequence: CSARPTRDRANYGYTF.

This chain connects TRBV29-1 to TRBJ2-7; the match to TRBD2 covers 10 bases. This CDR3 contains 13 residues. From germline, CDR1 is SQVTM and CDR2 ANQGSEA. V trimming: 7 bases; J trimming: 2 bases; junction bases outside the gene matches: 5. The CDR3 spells CSATAGGPYEQYF. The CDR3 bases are TGCAGCGCCACAGCGGGAGGGCCCTACGAGCAGTACTTC.

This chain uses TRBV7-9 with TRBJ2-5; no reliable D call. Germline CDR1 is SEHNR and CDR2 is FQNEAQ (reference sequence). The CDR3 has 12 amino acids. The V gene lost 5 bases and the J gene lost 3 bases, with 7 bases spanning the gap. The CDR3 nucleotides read TGTGCCAGCAGCCCAGATAAAGAGACCCAGTACTTC. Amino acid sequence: CASSPDKETQYF.

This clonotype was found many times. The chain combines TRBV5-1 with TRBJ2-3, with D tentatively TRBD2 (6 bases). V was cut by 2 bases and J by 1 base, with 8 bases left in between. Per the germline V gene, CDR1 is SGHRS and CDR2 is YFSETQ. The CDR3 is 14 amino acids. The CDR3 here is CASSFGSGTDTQYF. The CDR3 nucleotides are TGCGCCAGCAGCTTCGGGAGCGGCACAGATACGCAGTATTTT.

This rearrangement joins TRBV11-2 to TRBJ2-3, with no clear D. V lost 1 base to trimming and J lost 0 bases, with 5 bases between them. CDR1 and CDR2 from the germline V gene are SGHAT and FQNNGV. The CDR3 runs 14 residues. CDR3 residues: CASSLVTSTDTQYF. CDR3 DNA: TGTGCCAGCAGCTTAGTTACTAGCACAGATACGCAGTATTTT.

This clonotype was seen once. CDR3 DNA: TGCGCCAGCAGCCTTCGACAGGGCGATTCACCCCTCCACTTT. Encoded protein: CASSLRQGDSPLHF. The V and J genes are TRBV5-1 and TRBJ1-6; 7 nucleotides agree with TRBD1. Germline CDR1 reads SGHRS; CDR2 reads YFSETQ. The CDR3 loop spans 14 amino acids. J gave up 8 bases and V 4 bases, and 6 bases lay outside the gene matches. Using reference TRBV5-1 and TRBJ1-6 for the parts outside the CDR3, the full variable domain is KAGVTQTPRYLIKTRGQQVTLSCSPISGHRSVSWYQQTPGQGLQFLFEYFSETQRNKGNFPGRFSGRQFSNSRSEMNVSTLELGDSALYLCASSLRQGDSPLHFGNGTRLTVT.

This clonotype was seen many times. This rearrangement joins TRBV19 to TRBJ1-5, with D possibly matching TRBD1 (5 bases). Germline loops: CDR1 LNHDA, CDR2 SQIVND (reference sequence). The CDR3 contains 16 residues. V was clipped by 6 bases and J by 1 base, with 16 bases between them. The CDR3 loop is CASRTEGALSNQPQHF. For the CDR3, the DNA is TGTGCCAGTAGGACGGAAGGGGCGCTCAGCAATCAGCCCCAGCATTTT.

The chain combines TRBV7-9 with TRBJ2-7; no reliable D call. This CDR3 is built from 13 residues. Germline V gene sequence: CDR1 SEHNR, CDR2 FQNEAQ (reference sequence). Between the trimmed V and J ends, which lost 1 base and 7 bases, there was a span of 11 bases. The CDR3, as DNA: TGTGCCAGCAGCTTAGAGGGTATCGGGGAGCAGTACTTC. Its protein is CASSLEGIGEQYF. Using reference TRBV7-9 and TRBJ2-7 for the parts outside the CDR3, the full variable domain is DTGVSQNPRHKITKRGQNVTFRCDPISEHNRLYWYRQTLGQGPEFLTYFQNEAQLEKSRLLSDRFSAERPKGSFSTLEIQRTEQGDSAMYLCASSLEGIGEQYFGPGTRLTVT.

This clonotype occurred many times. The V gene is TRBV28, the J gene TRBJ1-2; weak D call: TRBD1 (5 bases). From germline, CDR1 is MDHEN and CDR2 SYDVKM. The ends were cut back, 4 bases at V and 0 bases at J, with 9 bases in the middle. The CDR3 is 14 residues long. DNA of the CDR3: TGTGCCAGCAGTTGGGGACTCTCTAACTATGGCTACACCTTC. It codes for CASSWGLSNYGYTF.

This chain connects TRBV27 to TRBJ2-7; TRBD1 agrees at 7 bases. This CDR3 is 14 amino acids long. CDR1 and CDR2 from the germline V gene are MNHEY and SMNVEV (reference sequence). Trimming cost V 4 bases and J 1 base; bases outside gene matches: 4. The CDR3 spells CASSYDRESYEQYF. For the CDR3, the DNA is TGTGCCAGCAGTTACGACAGGGAGTCCTACGAGCAGTACTTC.

This CDR3 is CSARGVLAGEGETQYF. CDR3 DNA sequence: TGCAGTGCTAGAGGGGTACTAGCGGGAGAGGGAGAGACCCAGTACTTC. The chain recombines TRBV20-1 with TRBJ2-5; 11 bases agree with TRBD2. V was clipped by 1 base and J by 4 bases; unmatched bases: 8. The CDR3 contains 16 residues. Germline V gives CDR1 DFQATT, CDR2 SNEGSKA (reference sequence).

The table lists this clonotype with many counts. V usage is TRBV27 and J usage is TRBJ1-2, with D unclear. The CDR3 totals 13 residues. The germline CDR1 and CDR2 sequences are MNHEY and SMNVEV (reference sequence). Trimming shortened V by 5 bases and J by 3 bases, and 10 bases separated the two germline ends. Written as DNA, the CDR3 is TGTGCCAGCAGTCCGGACGGGCACTATGGCTACACCTTC. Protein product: CASSPDGHYGYTF.

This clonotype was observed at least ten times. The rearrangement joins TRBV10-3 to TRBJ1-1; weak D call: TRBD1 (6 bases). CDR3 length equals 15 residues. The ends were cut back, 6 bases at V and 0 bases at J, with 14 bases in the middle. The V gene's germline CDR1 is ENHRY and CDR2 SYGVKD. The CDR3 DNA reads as TGTGCCATCAGCACAGGGACTAATATGAACACTGAAGCTTTCTTT. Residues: CAISTGTNMNTEAFF.

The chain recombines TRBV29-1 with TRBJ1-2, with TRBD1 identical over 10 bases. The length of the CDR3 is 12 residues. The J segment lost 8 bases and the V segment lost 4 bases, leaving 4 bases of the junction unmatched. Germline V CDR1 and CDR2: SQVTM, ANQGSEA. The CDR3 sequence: CSVGGTGEGYTF. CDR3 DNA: TGCAGCGTTGGGGGGACAGGGGAAGGCTACACCTTC.

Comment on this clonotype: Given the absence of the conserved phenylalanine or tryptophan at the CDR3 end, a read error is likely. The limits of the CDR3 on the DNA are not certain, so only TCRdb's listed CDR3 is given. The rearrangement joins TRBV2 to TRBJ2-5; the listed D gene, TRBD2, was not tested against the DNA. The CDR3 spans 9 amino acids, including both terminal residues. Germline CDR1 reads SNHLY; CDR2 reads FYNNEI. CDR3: CASRRLAGE.

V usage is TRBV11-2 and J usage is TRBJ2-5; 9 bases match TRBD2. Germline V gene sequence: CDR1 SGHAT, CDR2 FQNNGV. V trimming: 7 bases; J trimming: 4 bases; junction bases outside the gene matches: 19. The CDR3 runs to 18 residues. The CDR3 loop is CASNWVSAREGPLETQYF. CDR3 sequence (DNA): TGTGCCAGCAACTGGGTTTCGGCGCGGGAGGGCCCATTAGAGACCCAGTACTTC.

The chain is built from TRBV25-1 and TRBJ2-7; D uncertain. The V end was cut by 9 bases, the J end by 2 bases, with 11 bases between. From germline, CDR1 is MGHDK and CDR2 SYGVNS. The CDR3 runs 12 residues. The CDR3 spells CARVHRTYEQYF. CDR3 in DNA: TGTGCCAGGGTTCACAGAACCTACGAGCAGTACTTC.

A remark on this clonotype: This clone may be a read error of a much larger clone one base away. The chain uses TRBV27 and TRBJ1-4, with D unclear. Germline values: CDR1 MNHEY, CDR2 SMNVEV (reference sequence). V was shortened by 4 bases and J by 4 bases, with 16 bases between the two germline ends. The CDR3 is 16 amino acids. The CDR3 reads CASSSRLWEGNEKLFF. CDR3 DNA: TGTGCCAGCAGTTCTCGTTTGTGGGAGGGTAATGAAAAACTGTTTTTT.